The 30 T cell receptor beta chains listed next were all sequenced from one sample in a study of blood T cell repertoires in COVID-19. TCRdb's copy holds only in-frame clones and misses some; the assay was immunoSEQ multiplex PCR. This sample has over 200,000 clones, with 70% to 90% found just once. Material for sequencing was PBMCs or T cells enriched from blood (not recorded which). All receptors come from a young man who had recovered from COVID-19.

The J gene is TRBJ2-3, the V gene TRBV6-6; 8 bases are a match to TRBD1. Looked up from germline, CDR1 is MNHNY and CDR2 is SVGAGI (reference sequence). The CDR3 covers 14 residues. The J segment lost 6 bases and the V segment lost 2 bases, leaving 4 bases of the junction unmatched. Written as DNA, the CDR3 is TGTGCCAGCAGTTACGCGGGACAGGTTGATACGCAGTATTTT. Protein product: CASSYAGQVDTQYF.

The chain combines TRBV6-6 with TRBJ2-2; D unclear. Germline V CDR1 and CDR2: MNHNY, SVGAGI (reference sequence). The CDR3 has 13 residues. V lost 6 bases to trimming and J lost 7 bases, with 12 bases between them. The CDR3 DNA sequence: TGTGCCAGCAGCCTTCGTGCGGACGGGGAGCTGTTTTTT. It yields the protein CASSLRADGELFF.

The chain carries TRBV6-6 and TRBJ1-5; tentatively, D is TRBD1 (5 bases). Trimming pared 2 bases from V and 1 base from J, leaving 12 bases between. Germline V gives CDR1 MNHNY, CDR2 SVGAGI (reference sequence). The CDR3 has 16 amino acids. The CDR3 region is CASSYIGATSNQPQHF. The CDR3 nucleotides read TGTGCCAGCAGTTACATAGGGGCTACGAGCAATCAGCCCCAGCATTTT.

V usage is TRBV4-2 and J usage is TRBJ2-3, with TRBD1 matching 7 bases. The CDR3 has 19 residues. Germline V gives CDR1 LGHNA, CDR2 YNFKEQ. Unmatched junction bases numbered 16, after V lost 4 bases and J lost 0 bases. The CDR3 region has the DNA TGTGCCAGCAGCCGTCGTAACCGCCGTGGGACAGCTAGCACAGATACGCAGTATTTT. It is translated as CASSRRNRRGTASTDTQYF.

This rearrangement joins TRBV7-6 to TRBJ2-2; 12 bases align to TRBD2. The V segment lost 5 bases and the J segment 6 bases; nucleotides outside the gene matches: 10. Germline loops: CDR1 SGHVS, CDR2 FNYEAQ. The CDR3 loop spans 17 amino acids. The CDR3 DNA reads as TGTGCCAGCAGCCAAGATACTAGCGGGAGGCGGTCCGGGGAGCTGTTTTTT. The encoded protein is CASSQDTSGRRSGELFF.

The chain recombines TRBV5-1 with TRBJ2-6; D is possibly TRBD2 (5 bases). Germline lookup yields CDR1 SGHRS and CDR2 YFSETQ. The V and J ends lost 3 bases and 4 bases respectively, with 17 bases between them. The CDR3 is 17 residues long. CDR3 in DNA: TGCGCCAGCAGCTCAGATGAGGAGCGGAACGGGGCCAACGTCCTGACTTTC. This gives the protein CASSSDEERNGANVLTF.

The CDR3 region is CASSFSGTGSSYNSPLHF. The CDR3 region has the DNA TGTGCCAGCAGTTTCTCCGGGACAGGAAGCTCCTATAATTCACCCCTCCACTTT. The chain links TRBV27 to TRBJ1-6; 8 positions agree with TRBD1. CDR1 is MNHEY, CDR2 SMNVEV, per germline (reference sequence). This CDR3 has 18 amino acids. The junction had 7 bases not matched to a gene; V was cut back by 3 bases and J by 0 bases.

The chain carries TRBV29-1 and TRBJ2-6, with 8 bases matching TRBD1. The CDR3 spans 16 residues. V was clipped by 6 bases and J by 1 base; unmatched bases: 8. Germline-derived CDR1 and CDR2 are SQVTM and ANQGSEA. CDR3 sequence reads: CSVGQGRDSGANVLTF. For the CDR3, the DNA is TGCAGCGTCGGACAGGGCAGAGATTCTGGGGCCAACGTCCTGACTTTC.

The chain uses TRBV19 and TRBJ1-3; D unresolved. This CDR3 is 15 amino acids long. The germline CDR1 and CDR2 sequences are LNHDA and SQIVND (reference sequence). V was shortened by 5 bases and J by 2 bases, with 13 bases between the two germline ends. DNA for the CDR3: TGTGCCAGTAGTCGGTTCGAGGGAGCTGGAAACACCATATATTTT. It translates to CASSRFEGAGNTIYF.

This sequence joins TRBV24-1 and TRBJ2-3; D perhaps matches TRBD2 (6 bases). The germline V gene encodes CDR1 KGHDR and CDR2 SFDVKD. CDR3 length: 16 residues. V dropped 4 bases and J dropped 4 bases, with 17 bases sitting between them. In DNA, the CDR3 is TGTGCCACCAGTGACCTCTTAAGTAGCGGAGCAGATACGCAGTATTTT. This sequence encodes CATSDLLSSGADTQYF.

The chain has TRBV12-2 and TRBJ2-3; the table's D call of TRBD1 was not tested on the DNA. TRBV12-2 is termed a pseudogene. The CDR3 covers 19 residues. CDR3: CASRPHREYPLFITDTQYF. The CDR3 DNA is TGTGCAAGTCGCCCACACAGGGAATACCCCCTTTTTATCACAGATACGCAGTATTTT.

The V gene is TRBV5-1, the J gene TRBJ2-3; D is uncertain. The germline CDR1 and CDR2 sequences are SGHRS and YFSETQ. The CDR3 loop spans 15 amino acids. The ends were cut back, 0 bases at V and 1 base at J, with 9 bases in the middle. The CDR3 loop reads CASSLGLTGTDTQYF. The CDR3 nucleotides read TGCGCCAGCAGCTTGGGACTCACGGGCACAGATACGCAGTATTTT.

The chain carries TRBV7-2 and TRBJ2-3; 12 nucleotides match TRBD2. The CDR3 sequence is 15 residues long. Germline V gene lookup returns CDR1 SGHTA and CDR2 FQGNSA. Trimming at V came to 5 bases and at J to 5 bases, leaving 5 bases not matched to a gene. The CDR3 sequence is CASSLTSGRGDTQYF. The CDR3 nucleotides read TGTGCCAGCAGCCTGACTAGCGGGAGAGGAGATACGCAGTATTTT.

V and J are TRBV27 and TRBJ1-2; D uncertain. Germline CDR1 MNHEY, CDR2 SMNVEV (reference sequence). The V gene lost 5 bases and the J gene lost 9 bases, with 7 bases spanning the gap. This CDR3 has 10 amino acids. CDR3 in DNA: TGTGCCAGCAGTAAAAACAGCTACACCTTC. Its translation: CASSKNSYTF.

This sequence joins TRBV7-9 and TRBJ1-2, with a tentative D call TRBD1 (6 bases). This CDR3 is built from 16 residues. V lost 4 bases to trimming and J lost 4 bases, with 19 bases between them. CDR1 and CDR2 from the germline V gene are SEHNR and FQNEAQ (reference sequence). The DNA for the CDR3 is TGTGCCAGCAGCTCACAACAGGGATCGGTCGGCTATGGCTACACCTTC. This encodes CASSSQQGSVGYGYTF.

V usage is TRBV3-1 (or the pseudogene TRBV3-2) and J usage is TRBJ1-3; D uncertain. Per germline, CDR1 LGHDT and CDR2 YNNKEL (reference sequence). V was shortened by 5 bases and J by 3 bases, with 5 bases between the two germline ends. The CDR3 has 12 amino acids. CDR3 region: CASSFSGNTIYF. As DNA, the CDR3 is TGTGCCAGCAGCTTCAGTGGAAACACCATATATTTT.

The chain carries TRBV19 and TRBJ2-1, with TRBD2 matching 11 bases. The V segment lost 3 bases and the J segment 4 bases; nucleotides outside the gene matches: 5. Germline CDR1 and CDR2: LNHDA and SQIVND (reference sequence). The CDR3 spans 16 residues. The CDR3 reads CASSIFLAGGYNEQFF. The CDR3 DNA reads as TGTGCCAGTAGTATCTTTCTAGCGGGGGGTTACAATGAGCAGTTCTTC.

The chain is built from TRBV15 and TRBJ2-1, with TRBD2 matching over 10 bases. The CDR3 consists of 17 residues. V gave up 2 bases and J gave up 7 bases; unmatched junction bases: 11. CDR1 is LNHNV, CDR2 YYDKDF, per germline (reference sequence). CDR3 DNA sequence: TGTGCCACCAGCAGAAAGCGGGAGGGGTTCGCACGGAATGAGCAGTTCTTC. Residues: CATSRKREGFARNEQFF. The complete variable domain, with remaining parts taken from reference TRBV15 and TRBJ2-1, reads DAMVIQNPRYQVTQFGKPVTLSCSQTLNHNVMYWYQQKSSQAPKLLFHYYDKDFNNEADTPDNFQSRRPNTSFCFLDIRSPGLGDTAMYLCATSRKREGFARNEQFFGPGTRLTVL.

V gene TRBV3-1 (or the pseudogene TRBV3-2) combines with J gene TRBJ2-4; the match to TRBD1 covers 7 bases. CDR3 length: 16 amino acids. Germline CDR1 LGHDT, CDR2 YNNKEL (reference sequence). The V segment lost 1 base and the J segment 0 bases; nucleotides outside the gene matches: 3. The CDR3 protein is CASSQGDSLAKNIQYF. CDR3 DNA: TGTGCCAGCAGCCAAGGGGACAGCCTAGCCAAAAACATTCAGTACTTC.

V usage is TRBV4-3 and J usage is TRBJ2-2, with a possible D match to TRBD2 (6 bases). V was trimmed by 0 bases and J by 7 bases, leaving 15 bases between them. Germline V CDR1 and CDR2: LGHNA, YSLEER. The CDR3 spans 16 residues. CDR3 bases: TGCGCCAGCAGCCAAGATCGGGGAGGATTAGGCGGGGAGCTGTTTTTT. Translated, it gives CASSQDRGGLGGELFF.

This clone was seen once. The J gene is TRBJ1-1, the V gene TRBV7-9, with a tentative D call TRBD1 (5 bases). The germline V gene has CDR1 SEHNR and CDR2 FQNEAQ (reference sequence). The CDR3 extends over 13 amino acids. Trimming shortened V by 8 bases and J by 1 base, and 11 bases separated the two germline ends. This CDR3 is CASALGPNTEAFF. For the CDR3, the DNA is TGTGCCAGCGCCCTGGGGCCGAACACTGAAGCTTTCTTT.

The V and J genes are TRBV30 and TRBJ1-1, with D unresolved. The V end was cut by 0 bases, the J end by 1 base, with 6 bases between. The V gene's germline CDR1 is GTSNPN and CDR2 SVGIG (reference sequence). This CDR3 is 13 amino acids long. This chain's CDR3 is CAWSVARNTEAFF. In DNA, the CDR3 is TGTGCCTGGAGTGTCGCTAGGAACACTGAAGCTTTCTTT. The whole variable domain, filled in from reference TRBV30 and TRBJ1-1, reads SQTIHQWPATLVQPVGSPLSLECTVEGTSNPNLYWYRQAAGRGLQLLFYSVGIGQISSEVPQNLSASRPQDRQFILSSKKLLLSDSGFYLCAWSVARNTEAFFGQGTRLTVV.

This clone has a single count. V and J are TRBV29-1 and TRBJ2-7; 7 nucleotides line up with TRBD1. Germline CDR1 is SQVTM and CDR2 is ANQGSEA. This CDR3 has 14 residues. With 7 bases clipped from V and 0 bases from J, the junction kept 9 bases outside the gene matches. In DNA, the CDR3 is TGCAGCGCTGTGGACAGGTCTAGCTCCTACGAGCAGTACTTC. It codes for CSAVDRSSSYEQYF.

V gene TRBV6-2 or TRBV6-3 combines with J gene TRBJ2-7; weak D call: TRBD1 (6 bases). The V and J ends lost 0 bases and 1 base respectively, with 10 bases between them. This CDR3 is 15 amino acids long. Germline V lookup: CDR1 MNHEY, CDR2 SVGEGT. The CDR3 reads CASSYSKTGSYEQYF. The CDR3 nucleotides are TGTGCCAGCAGTTACTCGAAGACAGGATCCTACGAGCAGTACTTC.

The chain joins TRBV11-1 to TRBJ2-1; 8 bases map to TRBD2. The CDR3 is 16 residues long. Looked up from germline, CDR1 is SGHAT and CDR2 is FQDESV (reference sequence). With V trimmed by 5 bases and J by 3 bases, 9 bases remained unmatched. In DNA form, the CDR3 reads TGTGCCAGCAGCGCAAGGACTAGCTCTATCTACAATGAGCAGTTCTTC. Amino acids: CASSARTSSIYNEQFF. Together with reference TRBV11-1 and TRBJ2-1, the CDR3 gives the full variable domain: EAEVAQSPRYKITEKSQAVAFWCDPISGHATLYWYRQILGQGPELLVQFQDESVVDDSQLPKDRFSAERLKGVDSTLKIQPAELGDSAMYLCASSARTSSIYNEQFFGPGTRLTVL.

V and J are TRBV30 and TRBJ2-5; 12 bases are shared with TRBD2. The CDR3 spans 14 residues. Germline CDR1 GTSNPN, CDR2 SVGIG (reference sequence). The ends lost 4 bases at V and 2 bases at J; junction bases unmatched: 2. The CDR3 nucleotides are TGTGCCTGGACTAGCGGGGGGGGACAAGAGACCCAGTACTTC. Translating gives CAWTSGGGQETQYF.

CDR3 loop: CASSLQGPGTSGGDSHYNEQFF. As DNA, the CDR3 is TGTGCCAGCAGCCTACAGGGGCCGGGGACTAGCGGGGGGGACTCGCACTACAATGAGCAGTTCTTC. The chain is built from TRBV21-1 and TRBJ2-1; whether TRBD2, the table's D call, matches the DNA was not checked. TRBV21-1 is an annotated pseudogene. CDR3 size: 22 residues.

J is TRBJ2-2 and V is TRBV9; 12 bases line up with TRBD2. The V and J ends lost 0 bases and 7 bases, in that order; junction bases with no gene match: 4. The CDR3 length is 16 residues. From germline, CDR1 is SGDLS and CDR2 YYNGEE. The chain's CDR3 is CASSVGLAGGIGELFF. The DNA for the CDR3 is TGTGCCAGCAGCGTAGGTCTAGCGGGAGGGATCGGGGAGCTGTTTTTT. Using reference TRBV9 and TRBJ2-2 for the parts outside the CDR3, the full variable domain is DSGVTQTPKHLITATGQRVTLRCSPRSGDLSVYWYQQSLDQGLQFLIQYYNGEERAKGNILERFSAQQFPDLHSELNLSSLELGDSALYFCASSVGLAGGIGELFFGEGSRLTVL.

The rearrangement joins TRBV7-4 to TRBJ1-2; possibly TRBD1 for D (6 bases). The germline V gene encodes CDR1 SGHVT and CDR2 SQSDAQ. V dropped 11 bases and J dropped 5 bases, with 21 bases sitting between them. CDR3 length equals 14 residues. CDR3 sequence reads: CASPPVRGWYGYTF. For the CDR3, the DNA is TGTGCCTCCCCCCCGGTGAGGGGGTGGTATGGCTACACCTTC.

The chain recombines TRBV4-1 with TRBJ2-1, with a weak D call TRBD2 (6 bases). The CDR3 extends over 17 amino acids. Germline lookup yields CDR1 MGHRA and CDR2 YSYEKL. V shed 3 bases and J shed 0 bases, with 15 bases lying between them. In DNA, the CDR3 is TGCGCCAGCAGCCAGCCACGGAAGGGACTCTCCTACAATGAGCAGTTCTTC. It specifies CASSQPRKGLSYNEQFF.